This T cell receptor beta chain was recovered during a study of OX40 agonist ivuxolimab in advanced cancers. Whole-study results and caveats: Which antigen the expanded peripheral T cells recognized is unknown. With doses of 0.1-3.0 mg/kg, partial responders showed among the lowest clonal expansion.

This table comes from immunoSEQ multiplex PCR, and its TCRdb copy is limited to in-frame clones, with some not included. The table has 40,000 to 50,000 clones, less than 90% seen once. This clone was counted a single time. Its target is not known. Trimming took 3 bases from V and 2 from J, leaving 12 bases between them. The CDR3 has 15 amino acids. In germline, CDR1 is SGDLS, CDR2 YYNGEE. This specimen was CD4+ or CD8+ T cells sorted from blood, taken in a trial of the OX40 agonist ivuxolimab. This receptor was taken from an adult with an advanced solid tumor such as melanoma, head and neck, liver or kidney cancer. The gene calls are TRBV9 and TRBJ1-5; D may be TRBD1 (6 bases). CDR3 sequence reads: CASSERDNGNQPQHF. For the CDR3, the DNA is TGTGCCAGCAGCGAACGGGACAATGGCAATCAGCCCCAGCATTTT.